Presented here are 5 T cell receptor beta chains from one specimen sequenced in a study of chronic HIV infection and antiretroviral therapy (dated by TCRdb to about 2015). Library preparation was by 5' RACE. The instrument was an Illumina MiSeq. The public reads were run again by TCRdb, first through fastp at Q25 and then through MiXCR, and only productive beta chains were kept. Duplicate CDR3 protein sequences are folded into a single record with the most common DNA and genes. The sample table records under 55,000 distinct CDR3 sequences; about 19% of these occur just once. The top ten clonotypes cover over 2.5% of the sample. The sequenced sample was peripheral blood. These receptors originate from an adult who had HIV and had not received antiretroviral therapy, or was an uninfected healthy control (not recorded which).

This chain links TRBV28 with TRBJ1-5, with D possibly matching TRBD1 (5 bases). The V gene's germline CDR1 is MDHEN and CDR2 SYDVKM. The CDR3 has 16 amino acids. V was clipped by 7 bases and J by 7 bases, with 23 bases between them. The CDR3 protein is CASKSEPGVVKQPQHF. The CDR3 DNA follows: TGTGCCAGCAAATCGGAGCCGGGGGTGGTAAAACAGCCCCAGCATTTT.

The chain joins TRBV18 to TRBJ2-1, with TRBD2 identical over 11 bases. Germline CDR1 and CDR2: KGHSH and LQKENI. The CDR3 sequence is 18 residues long. J lost 7 bases, V lost 2 bases, and 13 bases had no gene match. CDR3 in DNA: TGTGCCAGCTCACCAAGTTTTTGGGGACTAGCGGTGAGGAATGAGCAGTTCTTC. It codes for CASSPSFWGLAVRNEQFF.

The chain links TRBV10-2 to TRBJ2-2; TRBD2 matches at 8 bases. Germline V gene lookup returns CDR1 WSHSY and CDR2 SAAADI. The CDR3 spans 15 residues. V shed 5 bases, J shed 2 bases, and the junction held 4 bases outside the gene matches. The CDR3 reads CASSRREGNTGELFF. CDR3 DNA: TGCGCCAGCAGTCGCCGGGAGGGAAACACCGGGGAGCTGTTTTTT.

The chain couples TRBV20-1 to TRBJ2-3, with TRBD2 identical over 11 bases. Trimming took 5 bases from V and 6 from J; bases not matched to a gene: 16. The CDR3 has 17 amino acids. Germline V CDR1 and CDR2: DFQATT, SNEGSKA (reference sequence). CDR3 amino acids: CSADVAGGPGRKDTQYF. As DNA, the CDR3 is TGCAGTGCTGATGTAGCGGGAGGGCCAGGGAGGAAGGATACGCAGTATTTT.

This clonotype was counted only a few times. The V call is TRBV20-1, the J call TRBJ2-7; 7 nucleotides match TRBD2. Germline values: CDR1 DFQATT, CDR2 SNEGSKA (reference sequence). After removal of 5 bases from V and 3 bases from J, the junction contained 10 bases not matched to a gene. The CDR3 runs 14 residues. This chain's CDR3 is CSAPGPSGSYEQYF. The CDR3 bases are TGCAGTGCTCCCGGTCCTAGCGGCAGCTACGAGCAGTACTTC.